Listed below are T cell receptor beta chains from one sample, sequenced in a study of OX40 agonist ivuxolimab in advanced cancers. Assay used: immunoSEQ multiplex PCR; TCRdb lists only in-frame clones, some missing. The sample lists 65,000 to 85,000 clones; roughly 90% were seen once. Sequencing used CD4+ or CD8+ T cells sorted from blood, obtained in a trial of the OX40 agonist ivuxolimab. These receptors all come from an adult with an advanced solid tumor such as melanoma, head and neck, liver or kidney cancer. Both conserved end residues are part of each CDR3. D genes are given only for firm matches. Where a row states a size, it is once, few, many or the class of an expanded clone; other rows omit it.

clone size	V gene	D gene	J gene	CDR3 protein	CDR3 DNA
NA	TRBV6-5	NA	TRBJ2-3	CATWTSTDTQYF	TGTGCCACATGGACCAGCACAGATACGCAGTATTTT
NA	TRBV6-6	TRBD2	TRBJ2-1	CASSRGTSGSYNEQFF	TGTGCCAGCAGTCGAGGGACTAGCGGGAGCTACAATGAGCAGTTCTTC
few	TRBV30	NA	TRBJ2-3	CAWRGTLASTDTQYF	TGTGCCTGGAGGGGGACCCTAGCCAGCACAGATACGCAGTATTTT
NA	TRBV29-1	NA	TRBJ1-2	CSVEGSVAGNYGYTF	TGCAGCGTTGAGGGTTCGGTGGCAGGGAACTATGGCTACACCTTC
NA	TRBV7-3	TRBD1	TRBJ2-1	CASSLGQQDNEQFF	TGTGCCAGCAGCCTGGGACAGCAGGACAATGAGCAGTTCTTC
NA	TRBV6-6	NA	TRBJ1-3	CASILSPTGGGNTIYF	TGTGCCAGCATTCTATCCCCGACAGGAGGGGGAAACACCATATATTTT
few	TRBV29-1	NA	TRBJ2-3	CSVPTGPDTQYF	TGCAGCGTTCCGACAGGACCAGATACGCAGTATTTT
medium-sized	TRBV19	NA	TRBJ1-1	CASGSREAFF	TGTGCCAGTGGGTCGAGGGAAGCTTTCTTT
NA	TRBV5-6	TRBD2	TRBJ2-1	CASSFPGLAGGSREQFF	TGTGCCAGCAGCTTTCCCGGTCTAGCGGGAGGGTCCCGTGAGCAGTTCTTC
NA	TRBV5-1	NA	TRBJ2-1	CASSFLGGSSYNEQFF	TGCGCCAGCAGCTTCTTAGGGGGAAGCTCCTACAATGAGCAGTTCTTC
NA	TRBV6-1	NA	TRBJ2-1	CASSVTSGVNEQFF	TGTGCCAGCAGTGTAACTAGTGGTGTTAATGAGCAGTTCTTC
NA	TRBV27	NA	TRBJ2-1	CASSFDPTPYNEQFF	TGTGCCAGCAGTTTCGACCCCACTCCCTACAATGAGCAGTTCTTC
NA	TRBV30	TRBD1	TRBJ1-1	CALAGQFDTEAFF	TGTGCCCTCGCGGGACAGTTCGACACTGAAGCTTTCTTT
NA	TRBV18	NA	TRBJ1-1	CASLNLLGGPNTEAFF	TGTGCCAGTCTCAACCTTCTTGGGGGCCCGAACACTGAAGCTTTCTTT
NA	TRBV7-9	TRBD2	TRBJ2-5	CASTKGLAGIQETQYF	TGTGCCAGCACCAAGGGATTAGCGGGGATCCAAGAGACCCAGTACTTC
NA	TRBV9	NA	TRBJ2-2	CASSVPLEAGELFF	TGTGCCAGCAGCGTACCCCTCGAAGCCGGGGAGCTGTTTTTT
NA	TRBV7-9	NA	TRBJ1-2	CASSPNLPDGYTF	TGTGCCAGCAGCCCTAATCTCCCAGATGGCTACACCTTC
NA	TRBV2	NA	TRBJ2-3	CASSFPDTQYF	TGTGCCAGCTCCTTCCCAGATACGCAGTATTTT
NA	TRBV7-7	TRBD1	TRBJ2-2	CASSERQGSTGELFF	TGTGCCAGCAGCGAAAGACAGGGTAGCACCGGGGAGCTGTTTTTT
NA	TRBV2	TRBD1	TRBJ1-1	CASDGQGLNTEAFF	TGTGCCAGCGACGGACAGGGTCTGAACACTGAAGCTTTCTTT
NA	TRBV5-5	NA	TRBJ1-1	CASSFLDEAFF	TGTGCCAGCAGCTTTTTAGATGAAGCTTTCTTT
NA	TRBV28	NA	TRBJ2-1	CASSFPPRNFYNEQFF	TGTGCCAGCAGTTTCCCGCCTAGGAACTTTTACAATGAGCAGTTCTTC
NA	TRBV19	NA	TRBJ2-3	CASREGGRWTDTQYF	TGTGCCAGTAGGGAGGGTGGAAGGTGGACAGATACGCAGTATTTT
NA	TRBV5-1	TRBD1	TRBJ2-5	CASSLLQDRVYQETQYF	TGCGCCAGCAGCCTTTTACAAGACAGGGTCTACCAAGAGACCCAGTACTTC
NA	TRBV5-4	NA	TRBJ2-3	CASSLDTTDTQYF	TGTGCCAGCAGCTTGGACACCACAGATACGCAGTATTTT
NA	TRBV5-1	NA	TRBJ2-2	CASRATATNTGELFF	TGCGCCAGCAGAGCGACGGCCACGAACACCGGGGAGCTGTTTTTT
NA	TRBV19	NA	TRBJ2-2	CASSQGSGELFF	TGTGCCAGTAGTCAGGGCTCCGGGGAGCTGTTTTTT
once	TRBV2	NA	TRBJ1-4	CASSAEIVNEKLFF	TGTGCCAGCAGTGCGGAGATCGTTAATGAAAAACTGTTTTTT
once	TRBV7-8	NA	TRBJ2-7	CASSLAPAGLYEQYF	TGTGCCAGCAGCTTAGCCCCTGCGGGACTCTACGAGCAGTACTTC
NA	TRBV6-1	NA	TRBJ1-2	CASSERHRVGYTF	TGTGCCAGCAGTGAGCGGCACAGGGTTGGCTACACCTTC
NA	TRBV25-1	TRBD2	TRBJ2-2	CASTRSGGGTGELFF	TGTGCCAGCACCCGTAGCGGGGGCGGAACCGGGGAGCTGTTTTTT
NA	TRBV2	NA	TRBJ2-7	CASSEEFSYEQYF	TGTGCCAGCAGTGAGGAGTTCTCCTACGAGCAGTACTTC
few	TRBV5-1	NA	TRBJ1-2	CASRDTGHYTF	TGCGCCAGCAGAGACACAGGGCACTACACCTTC
NA	TRBV6-6	NA	TRBJ2-2	CASSPAGGPGELFF	TGTGCCAGCAGCCCAGCCGGGGGGCCCGGGGAGCTGTTTTTT
NA	TRBV5-4	NA	TRBJ2-1	CASRRQGRNEQFF	TGTGCCAGCAGGCGGCAGGGAAGAAATGAGCAGTTCTTC
NA	TRBV2	NA	TRBJ2-7	CASTPADPPYEQYF	TGTGCCAGCACCCCTGCGGACCCCCCCTACGAGCAGTACTTC